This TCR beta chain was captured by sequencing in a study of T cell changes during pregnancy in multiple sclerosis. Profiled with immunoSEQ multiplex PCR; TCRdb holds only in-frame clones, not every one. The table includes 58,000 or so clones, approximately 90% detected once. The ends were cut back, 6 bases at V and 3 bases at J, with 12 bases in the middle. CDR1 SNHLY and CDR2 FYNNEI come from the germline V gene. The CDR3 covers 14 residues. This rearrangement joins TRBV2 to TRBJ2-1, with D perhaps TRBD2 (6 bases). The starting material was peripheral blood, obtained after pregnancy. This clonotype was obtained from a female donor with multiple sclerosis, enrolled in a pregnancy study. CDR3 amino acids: CASRPGDFYNEQFF. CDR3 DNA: TGTGCCAGCAGGCCTGGGGACTTCTACAATGAGCAGTTCTTC.